Listed below are T cell receptor beta chains from one sample, sequenced in a study of blood T cells in healthy people across ages. From the 5' RACE reads, TCRdb called clonotypes with MiXCR, one entry per CDR3 protein. This table holds roughly 570,000 distinct CDR3 sequences, roughly 29% found once. The source material was blood. The source of these receptors is a woman between 65 and 79 years old in good health. CDR3s include the opening cysteine and the closing phenylalanine or tryptophan. D genes are given only for firm matches. Clone size appears in some rows only: once, few, many, or a class for an expanded clone.

v_call	j_call	d_call	clone_size	cdr3_nt	cdr3_aa
TRBV28	TRBJ2-7	.	few	TGTGCCAGCAGTTCCCCGGGAGTTCGTAGCGAGCAGTACTTC	CASSSPGVRSEQYF
TRBV5-1	TRBJ2-5	.	few	TGCGCCAGCAGCGCGACTATGTACCAAGAGACCCAGTACTTC	CASSATMYQETQYF
TRBV7-9	TRBJ1-6	.	.	TGTGCCAGCCCCAAGACGGGGAGAGGTTCACCCCTCCACTTT	CASPKTGRGSPLHF
TRBV20-1	TRBJ2-7	.	.	TGCAGTGCTAGTATAGGCGGTGACTTTTACGAGCAGTACTTC	CSASIGGDFYEQYF
TRBV12-3/TRBV12-4	TRBJ2-7	.	.	TGTGCCAGCAGTTTCCCAGGGTTCTACGAGCAGTACTTC	CASSFPGFYEQYF
TRBV11-1	TRBJ2-7	.	.	TGTGCCAGCAGCTTAGCGGGGGTCGTCTCCTACGAGCAGTACTTC	CASSLAGVVSYEQYF
TRBV3-1	TRBJ1-2	.	few	TGTGCCAGCAGCCAATTTAGTAGGGGGACCTATGGCTACACCTTC	CASSQFSRGTYGYTF
TRBV7-2	TRBJ1-1	TRBD1	.	TGTGCCAGCAGCTCCGGGACAGGGAGAGAAGCTTTCTTT	CASSSGTGREAFF
TRBV20-1	TRBJ1-1	.	.	TGCAGTGCTCCCACCCGGTGGACCTATGAAGCTTTCTTT	CSAPTRWTYEAFF
TRBV29-1	TRBJ2-5	TRBD2	.	TGCAGCGTCAAAGGGGTAGCGGGGGGGGAGACCCAGTACTTC	CSVKGVAGGETQYF
TRBV6-1	TRBJ1-5	.	.	TGTGCCAGTGCTCAGCCCCAGCATTTT	CASAQPQHF
TRBV12-3/TRBV12-4	TRBJ2-7	.	few	TGTGCCAGCAGTTCCCCTCCGGGACATACTTTTTATGAGCAGTACTTC	CASSSPPGHTFYEQYF
TRBV24-1	TRBJ2-1	TRBD1	few	TGTGCCACCAGTGATTTAGGGACAGGTCCCCTCGGAGATGAGCAGTTCTTC	CATSDLGTGPLGDEQFF
TRBV15	TRBJ2-7	.	few	TGTGCCACCAGTGCACAGGGCCCACTCGACGAGCAGTACTTC	CATSAQGPLDEQYF
TRBV5-6	TRBJ1-3	TRBD1	few	TGTGCCAGCAGCTTGCTTACCGGGACAGGGCCCTCTGGAAACACCATATATTTT	CASSLLTGTGPSGNTIYF
TRBV18	TRBJ1-3	.	.	TGTGCCAGCTCACCAGGTCTCAGGAGCTCTGGAAACACCATATATTTT	CASSPGLRSSGNTIYF
TRBV14	TRBJ2-3	.	few	TGTGCCAGCAGCCCCCGAGCCAGGACACAATTCACAGATACGCAGTATTTT	CASSPRARTQFTDTQYF
TRBV6-2/TRBV6-3	TRBJ1-5	.	.	TGTGCCAGCAGCTCCCCCGGGACCCTTCTTCAGCCCCAGCATTTT	CASSSPGTLLQPQHF
TRBV12-3/TRBV12-4	TRBJ2-5	TRBD2	few	TGTGCCAGCAGTTTCCAAGCGGGGGTGGGAGAGACCCAGTACTTC	CASSFQAGVGETQYF
TRBV12-3/TRBV12-4	TRBJ1-2	.	many	TGTGCCAGCAGTTTACTCAGGGGCGCGGGTGGCTACACCTTC	CASSLLRGAGGYTF
TRBV27	TRBJ1-4	.	few	TGTGCCAGCAGTTTAGTCGAGGATCTACGGAATGAAAAACTGTTTTTT	CASSLVEDLRNEKLFF
TRBV18	TRBJ2-5	.	once	TGTGCCAGCTCACCACCGAGCAGGGCACAAGAGACCCAGTACTTC	CASSPPSRAQETQYF
TRBV29-1	TRBJ2-3	.	few	TGCAGCGCCGATGGGGCTAGATTCGATACGCAGTATTTT	CSADGARFDTQYF
TRBV2	TRBJ2-7	.	few	TGTGCCAGCAGTTCGCAGGTAGTATCCTACGAGCAGTACTTC	CASSSQVVSYEQYF
TRBV5-5	TRBJ1-5	.	many	TGTGCCAGCAGCTTAGGGCCAGGGCCCCAGCATTTT	CASSLGPGPQHF
TRBV7-2	TRBJ2-7	.	once	TGTGCCAGCAGCTTATTGAGGTTGGCGACCGAGCAGTACTTC	CASSLLRLATEQYF
TRBV10-3	TRBJ2-5	.	.	TGTGCCATCAACAGGTTCCAAGAGACCCAGTACTTC	CAINRFQETQYF
TRBV27	TRBJ1-5	TRBD1	.	TGTGCCAGCAGCCTGAGGACAGGACGTCAGCCCCAGCATTTT	CASSLRTGRQPQHF
TRBV7-2	TRBJ2-1	TRBD1	.	TGTGCCAGCAGCTACAGGGGGAAAGGGGCAAATGAGCAGTTCTTC	CASSYRGKGANEQFF
TRBV5-1	TRBJ2-6	.	.	TGCGCCAGCAGCTTGCCTTTGATCTCTGGGGCCAACGTCCTGACTTTC	CASSLPLISGANVLTF
TRBV14	TRBJ2-5	.	few	TGTGCCAGCAGCCAAGATAGGGTGGGAGAGACCCAGTACTTC	CASSQDRVGETQYF
TRBV18	TRBJ2-1	TRBD1	.	TGTGCCAGCTCACCTGTCGGGACAGGGCTTTACAATGAGCAGTTCTTC	CASSPVGTGLYNEQFF
TRBV7-2	TRBJ1-1	TRBD1	.	TGTGCCAGCAGCTCGACAGGGGCAAAGAACACTGAAGCTTTCTTT	CASSSTGAKNTEAFF
TRBV20-1	TRBJ1-1	.	few	TGCAGTGTCACCGGGGGAAACCCTGAAGCTTTCTTT	CSVTGGNPEAFF
TRBV2	TRBJ1-5	.	.	TGTGCCAGCAGGGAGGATAATCAGCCCCAGCATTTT	CASREDNQPQHF
TRBV12-3/TRBV12-4	TRBJ1-2	TRBD1	.	TGTGCCAGCAGTTCACAGGGGGCGAAATCAGTTGGCTACACCTTC	CASSSQGAKSVGYTF
TRBV29-1	TRBJ2-4	TRBD2	once	TGCAGCGTTGAGGGGGGGTATGGGAACATTCAGTACTTC	CSVEGGYGNIQYF
TRBV7-3	TRBJ2-5	.	few	TGTGCCAGCAGCTTAGGCAGGCAAGAGTCCCAGTACTTC	CASSLGRQESQYF
TRBV20-1	TRBJ1-6	.	few	TGCAGTGCTAGAGATGTTCGGGGGCAGAGCTCCTATAATTCACCCCTCCACTTT	CSARDVRGQSSYNSPLHF
TRBV6-2/TRBV6-3	TRBJ2-4	TRBD1	.	TGTGCCAGCAGACAACAGGGGTTAGCCAAAAACATTCAGTACTTC	CASRQQGLAKNIQYF
TRBV3-1	TRBJ1-6	.	few	TGTGCCAGCAACCGAGGACAGAGTAATTCACCCCTCCACTTT	CASNRGQSNSPLHF
TRBV10-3	TRBJ2-7	.	.	TGTGCCATCAGTTCCAACGGTAGGTCCAAGCAGTGCTTC	CAISSNGRSKQCF
TRBV19	TRBJ2-7	.	few	TGTGCCAGTAGTATTGGACCAGGGTCCTACGAGCAGTACTTC	CASSIGPGSYEQYF
TRBV25-1	TRBJ2-5	.	.	TGTGCCAGCGGTACGGGGGGCGGAAAGACCCAGTACTTC	CASGTGGGKTQYF
TRBV7-9	TRBJ2-7	.	.	TGTGCCAGCAGCGGAGATTATCAAGACTACGAGCAGTACTTC	CASSGDYQDYEQYF
TRBV29-1	TRBJ1-4	.	.	TGCAGCGTTGAAGATCGAGAGGGAGGGCGGAATGAAAAACTGTTTTTT	CSVEDREGGRNEKLFF
TRBV20-1	TRBJ1-2	.	.	TGCAGTGCATTACAGGGATGGTCTGGCTACACCTTC	CSALQGWSGYTF
TRBV7-2	TRBJ2-1	TRBD2	many	TGTGCCAGCAGCTTAGGTAGCGGGGGGTACAATGAGCAGTTCTTC	CASSLGSGGYNEQFF
TRBV5-6	TRBJ2-4	.	.	TGTGCCAGCAGCCCAAGAAGTGGGGCCAAAAACATTCAGTACTTC	CASSPRSGAKNIQYF
TRBV30	TRBJ2-1	.	few	TGTGCCTGGAGTACCGGGACCGCTCTTAATGAGCAGTTCTTC	CAWSTGTALNEQFF
TRBV6-2/TRBV6-3	TRBJ2-4	.	few	TGTGCCAGCAGTTACTCTTTGGACGGGGGCCACCAAAACATTCAGTACTTC	CASSYSLDGGHQNIQYF
TRBV29-1	TRBJ2-3	.	few	TGCAGCGTTGAGGATCCTAGGAGAGATACGCAGTATTTT	CSVEDPRRDTQYF
TRBV6-4	TRBJ1-1	.	few	TGTGCCAGCAGTGACCAGGCGAACACTGAAGCTTTCTTT	CASSDQANTEAFF